This entry lists 3 T cell receptor beta chains sequenced from one sample in a study of OX40 agonist ivuxolimab in advanced cancers. The assay was immunoSEQ multiplex PCR, and TCRdb's table has in-frame clones only and misses some. The sample has roughly 80,000 clones; approximately 90% are singletons. The sequenced sample was CD4+ or CD8+ T cells sorted from blood, obtained in a trial of the OX40 agonist ivuxolimab. The origin of the receptors is an adult with an advanced solid tumor such as melanoma, head and neck, liver or kidney cancer.

This chain joins TRBV4-3 and TRBJ2-2, with TRBD2 matching over 9 bases. The CDR3 covers 15 residues. V was pared by 1 base and J by 4 bases, with 1 base of the junction left unmatched. Germline-derived CDR1 and CDR2 are LGHNA and YSLEER. CDR3 sequence reads: CASSQGLAVTGELFF. CDR3 bases: TGCGCCAGCAGCCAAGGACTAGCGGTCACCGGGGAGCTGTTTTTT.

The chain couples TRBV4-1 to TRBJ1-5, with 7 nucleotides matching TRBD1. Germline lookup yields CDR1 MGHRA and CDR2 YSYEKL. J lost 4 bases, V lost 5 bases, and 11 bases had no gene match. The CDR3 is 16 amino acids. Here the CDR3 reads CASSEGQVPLNQPQHF. As DNA, the CDR3 is TGCGCCAGCAGCGAAGGACAGGTTCCACTGAATCAGCCCCAGCATTTT.

The gene calls are TRBV29-1 and TRBJ1-2, with D unclear. Germline V lookup: CDR1 SQVTM, CDR2 ANQGSEA. Trimming took 4 bases from V and 4 from J, leaving 13 bases between them. This CDR3 has 13 amino acids. CDR3 bases: TGCAGCGTTGTGCAGGACCTTATCTATGGCTACACCTTC. Protein: CSVVQDLIYGYTF.